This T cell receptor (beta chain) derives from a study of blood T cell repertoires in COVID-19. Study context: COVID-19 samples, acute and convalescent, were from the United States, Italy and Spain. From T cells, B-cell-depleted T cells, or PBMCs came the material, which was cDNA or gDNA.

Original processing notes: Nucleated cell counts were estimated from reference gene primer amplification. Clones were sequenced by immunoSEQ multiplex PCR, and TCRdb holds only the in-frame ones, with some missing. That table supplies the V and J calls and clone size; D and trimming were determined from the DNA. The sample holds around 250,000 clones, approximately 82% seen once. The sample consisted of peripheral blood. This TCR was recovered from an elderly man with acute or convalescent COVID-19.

The chain's CDR3 is CSAGLAETQYF. DNA of the CDR3: TGCAGCGCTGGACTAGCCGAGACCCAGTACTTC. The V gene is TRBV29-1, the J gene TRBJ2-5, with TRBD2 matching 8 bases. After removal of 7 bases from V and 5 bases from J, the junction contained 3 bases not matched to a gene. The CDR3 is made up of 11 amino acids. Germline CDR1 is SQVTM and CDR2 is ANQGSEA.